This T cell receptor (beta chain) was sequenced for a study of shared clonotypes between healthy human individuals. Germline assignment: CDR1 SQVTM and CDR2 ANQGSEA. This CDR3 has 12 amino acids. The data were produced by immunoSEQ multiplex PCR, yet TCRdb's version contains in-frame clones alone and is incomplete. Here the sample spans some 1.5 million clones, 95% to 99% being singletons. The receptor comes from a man aged 25-45 years in good health. J is TRBJ2-5 and V is TRBV29-1; the D gene is possibly TRBD2 (7 bases). Sequenced material: naive CD4+ T cells sorted from blood. Subset given: CD45RA+ positively selected. CDR3 in amino acids: CSTEGGEETQYF. CDR3 coding DNA: TGCAGTACCGAGGGGGGGGAAGAGACCCAGTACTTC. Combining the CDR3 with reference TRBV29-1 and TRBJ2-5 gives the whole variable domain SAVISQKPSRDICQRGTSLTIQCQVDSQVTMMFWYRQQPGQSLTLIATANQGSEATYESGFVIDKFPISRPNLTFSTLTVSNMSPEDSSIYLCSTEGGEETQYFGPGTRLLVL.